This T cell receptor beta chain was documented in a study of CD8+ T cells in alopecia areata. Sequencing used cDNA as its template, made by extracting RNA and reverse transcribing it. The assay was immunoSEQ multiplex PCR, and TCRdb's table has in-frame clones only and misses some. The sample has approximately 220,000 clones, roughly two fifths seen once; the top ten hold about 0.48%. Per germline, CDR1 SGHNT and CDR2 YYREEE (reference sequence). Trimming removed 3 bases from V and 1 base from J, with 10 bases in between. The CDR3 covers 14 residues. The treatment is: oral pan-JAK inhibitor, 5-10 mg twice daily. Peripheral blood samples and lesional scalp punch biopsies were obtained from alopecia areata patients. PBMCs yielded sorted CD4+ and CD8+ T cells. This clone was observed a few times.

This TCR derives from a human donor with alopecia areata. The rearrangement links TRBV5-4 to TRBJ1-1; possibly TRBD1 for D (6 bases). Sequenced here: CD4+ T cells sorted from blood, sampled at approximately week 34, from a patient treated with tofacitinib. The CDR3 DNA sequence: TGTGCCAGCAGCTCGCAGACAGGGAACACTGAAGCTTTCTTT. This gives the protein CASSSQTGNTEAFF.